This T cell receptor beta chain derives from a study of memory CD4+ T cells and cytomegalovirus serostatus (dated by TCRdb to between 2019 and 2020). For the study in its entirety: A total of roughly 33 healthy Belgian adults, of whom 9 were CMV seropositive and about 25 were CMV seronegative, were included in the cohort. The study sequenced CD4+ memory TCRbeta repertoires of a Belgian cohort with known cytomegalovirus serostatus to replicate a published TCR-based CMV serostatus classifier.

The research as a whole found: Of more than 150 previously reported CMV-associated TCRbeta sequences, around 70 appeared in the CD4+ memory repertoires, each in one to five individuals. For CMV serostatus prediction, a median bootstrapped AUC of 0.95 was reached with the original framework, and a median bootstrapped AUC of roughly 0.92 was reached with a US-trained random forest. Results were interpreted as suggesting that the CMV-associated TCR signature is largely present in the CD4+ memory repertoire. On the Belgian cohort, the classifier built on the original framework reached a median bootstrapped AUC of roughly 0.96, with a 95% CI of 0.76-1.00. Only CD4+CD45RO+ memory cells were sequenced, in contrast to the original study, which included naive and memory CD4+ and CD8+ populations.

With regard to this clone: Its recognized antigen is unknown. No base quality information exists; no much larger clone differs at one position.

The germline V gene encodes CDR1 SEHNR and CDR2 FQNEAQ (reference sequence). Measured from the cysteine to the phenylalanine, the CDR3 is 12 residues long. Left in the record is the CDR3 DNA by itself, 36 bases read in frame from the first base. Deletion took 5 bases off V and 2 bases off J, with a span of 6 bases between the germline ends. Genomic DNA was extracted from sorted cells with the Quick-DNA Microprep Kit. TCRbeta DNA was amplified with the immunoSEQ hsTCRbeta kit following the manufacturer's protocol. TCRbeta libraries were sequenced on an Illumina MiSeq instrument. The study's processing was this. Once out-of-frame sequences had been removed, more than 2 million distinct TCRbeta sequences were left, which works out to an average of approximately 70,000 per individual. Two values were used to score each individual: the count of 150 to 200 previously reported CMV-associated TCRbeta sequences and the total count of productive distinct TCRbeta sequences. A beta-binomial model was reimplemented in Python, and scikit-learn random forests with default parameters were trained on US cohort data. Classifier performance on the Belgian cohort was summarized as median AUC with percentile confidence intervals over 10,000 bootstrap iterations. The clones in this table, taken by TCRdb from immuneACCESS, are in-frame only. Not every clone is retained; where verified, under half of the shortfall comes from an unresolved V gene, and the cause of the rest is unknown. The V and J calls and clone size were taken over from that table, and D and trimming were inferred from the DNA. Within this sample are under 55,000 clones, with over 70% of them counted one time only. Of the sample, 2% is held by the ten largest clones.

Single viable CD3+CD4+CD8-CD45RO+ cells were sorted as memory CD4+ T cells on a FACSAria II. To determine CMV serostatus, a Roche Elecsys assay was used that detects serum IgG against CMV pp150, pp28, p38 and p52. After thawing, total CD4+ T cells were enriched by positive selection with CD4 magnetic microbeads. Samples originated from another study that specifically interrogated the CD4+ T cell memory repertoire. Peripheral blood mononuclear cells were isolated and cryopreserved according to standard operating procedures, and serum was kept at -80 degrees C. The staining relied on CD3-PerCP (BW264/56), CD4-APC (RPA-T4), CD45RO-PE (UCHT1) and CD8-Pacific Orange (3B5) antibodies, and Sytox blue was used to exclude non-viable cells.

The sequence was obtained from an adult in good health and CMV-seropositive. The sequencing input was memory CD4+ T cells from blood. This receptor chain uses TRBV7-9 and TRBJ1-1; no D gene is confidently identified. The CDR3 region has the sequence CASSQVNTEAFF. The bases are TGTGCCAGCAGCCAAGTAAACACTGAAGCTTTCTTT.